The T cell receptor (beta chain) under discussion was sequenced for a study of blood T cells in healthy people across ages. This clonotype was counted between two and nine times. The CDR3 sequence is 12 residues long. Germline V gives CDR1 SQVTM, CDR2 ANQGSEA. V lost 7 bases, J lost 4 bases, and 14 bases lay in between. The authors ran a second PCR of 7 to 11 cycles using a sample-barcoded 5' primer and a J-beta primer mix. TCRdb used MiXCR to reprocess the 5' RACE reads, holding one entry per CDR3 protein. The table shows 1,500,000 or so distinct CDR3 sequences, with roughly 60% occurring only once. The source is a man younger than 35 in good health. What was sequenced was blood. V and J are TRBV29-1 and TRBJ2-7; D possibly corresponds to TRBD1 (6 bases). As DNA, the CDR3 is TGCAGCGCCAGTACAGGGATGTACGAGCAGTACTTC. Translated: CSASTGMYEQYF.